The clone carrying this TCR beta chain was observed many times. The data derive from a study of CD8+CD57+ T cells in acquired aplastic anemia. From germline, CDR1 is LNHDA and CDR2 SQIVND (reference sequence). CDR3 size: 13 residues. V lost 9 bases and J 7 bases, leaving 15 bases between the germline ends. TCR beta VDJ and CDR3 were profiled, and genomic DNA was the template. TCRdb independently ran MiXCR on the reads; one entry per CDR3 protein. The table has roughly 420,000 distinct CDR3 sequences, 55% to 70% seen once; the top ten hold 3.5% to 4.5%. The receptor was isolated from a human donor in good health, serving as a control. The J gene is TRBJ1-4, the V gene TRBV19, with TRBD1 as a possible D gene (6 bases). Input material: sorted CD4+, CD8+, or CD8+CD57+ T cells (not recorded which) from PBMCs. The CDR3 DNA sequence: TGTGCCAGCACAGGGCCCTTTGGTGAAAAACTGTTTTTT. This codes for CASTGPFGEKLFF.